One and the same sample provided the 8 T cell receptor beta chains below, sequenced in a study of human thymus T cells. Data came from immunoSEQ multiplex PCR; TCRdb stores just in-frame clones and leaves some out. The sample carries about 130,000 clones, 90% to 95% recorded once. Resections removed during corrective heart surgery provided the thymus tissue used. Sequencing was performed on thymus tissue. These TCRs come from a boy younger than two with a congenital heart defect but otherwise immunologically healthy.

The chain uses TRBV10-3 and TRBJ1-2; 9 nucleotides agree with TRBD1. J lost 6 bases, V lost 6 bases, and 8 bases had no gene match. This CDR3 spans 14 amino acids. Per the germline V gene, CDR1 is ENHRY and CDR2 is SYGVKD. CDR3 sequence (DNA): TGTGCCATCAGCCCGAGTGGGGACAGGGATGGCTACACCTTC. Translating it yields CAISPSGDRDGYTF.

CDR3: CASSYGTGRGEQYF. The DNA for the CDR3 is TGTGCCAGCAGTTACGGGACAGGGCGGGGAGAGCAGTACTTC. V gene TRBV6-5 combines with J gene TRBJ2-7; 9 nucleotides match TRBD1. The CDR3 runs 14 residues. J gave up 7 bases and V 2 bases, and 6 bases lay outside the gene matches. In germline, CDR1 is MNHEY, CDR2 SVGAGI.

The chain couples TRBV10-1 to TRBJ2-7, with D maybe TRBD2 (5 bases). This CDR3 has 17 residues. From germline, CDR1 is WNHNN and CDR2 SYGVQD (reference sequence). Deletions cut 2 bases from V and 5 bases from J, with 22 bases between. The DNA of the CDR3 is TGCGCCAGCAGTGAGCACCCCGGACCGATGGACTTCCACGAGCAGTACTTC. This translates into CASSEHPGPMDFHEQYF.

The J gene is TRBJ2-3, the V gene TRBV4-2; 11 bases align to TRBD2. CDR1 and CDR2 (germline): LGHNA, YNFKEQ. This CDR3 spans 19 amino acids. With 2 bases clipped from V and 3 bases from J, the junction kept 13 bases outside the gene matches. The CDR3 loop reads CASSQNINLTSGGTDTQYF. DNA of the CDR3: TGTGCCAGCAGCCAAAACATTAACTTAACTAGCGGGGGTACAGATACGCAGTATTTT.

The chain uses TRBV5-6 and TRBJ1-2, with 7 bases lining up with TRBD1. V shed 3 bases, J shed 3 bases, and the junction held 5 bases outside the gene matches. CDR3 size: 14 residues. In germline, CDR1 is SGHDT, CDR2 YYEEEE. The CDR3 DNA reads as TGTGCCAGCAGCTCCGACAGGGCCGACTATGGCTACACCTTC. Translating gives CASSSDRADYGYTF.

This chain connects TRBV5-6 to TRBJ2-1, with 9 bases aligning to TRBD2. Germline V gene lookup returns CDR1 SGHDT and CDR2 YYEEEE. The CDR3 consists of 15 residues. Losses at the gene ends were 1 base for V and 8 bases for J; bases not matched to a gene: 7. Here the CDR3 reads CASSLTAGGPDEQFF. CDR3 sequence (DNA): TGTGCCAGCAGCTTGACCGCGGGGGGGCCGGATGAGCAGTTCTTC.

V usage is TRBV5-1 and J usage is TRBJ1-5, with D possibly TRBD1 on 5 matching bases. Trimming shortened V by 0 bases and J by 6 bases, and 13 bases separated the two germline ends. The germline CDR1 and CDR2 sequences are SGHRS and YFSETQ. CDR3 length: 15 residues. CDR3 DNA: TGCGCCAGCAGCTTGGGAGGGGAGAGATCTCAGCCCCAGCATTTT. Protein sequence: CASSLGGERSQPQHF. Full variable domain (missing parts from reference TRBV5-1 and TRBJ1-5): KAGVTQTPRYLIKTRGQQVTLSCSPISGHRSVSWYQQTPGQGLQFLFEYFSETQRNKGNFPGRFSGRQFSNSRSEMNVSTLELGDSALYLCASSLGGERSQPQHFGDGTRLSIL.

V and J are TRBV29-1 and TRBJ1-2; D may be TRBD1 (5 bases). The V gene lost 1 base and the J gene lost 8 bases, with 32 bases spanning the gap. CDR3 length: 19 residues. Germline CDR1 reads SQVTM; CDR2 reads ANQGSEA. For the CDR3, the DNA is TGCAGCGTTGAAGGTCTCCATCGTGGGGGATGGAGAAACACGGCAGGCTACACCTTC. It yields the protein CSVEGLHRGGWRNTAGYTF.